A single sample is the source of the 12 T cell receptor beta chains below, sequenced in a study of T cells in Graves' hyperthyroidism and ophthalmopathy. Amplification of TCR beta CDR3 regions was performed using RNA transcripts as template. A first-round RT-PCR of the TCR CDR3 used the HTBI primer set. In TCRdb, the multiplex PCR reads were re-called with MiXCR into one record per CDR3 protein. The sample shows around 560,000 distinct CDR3 sequences, 16% of them seen only once. Sequenced material: blood. These receptor sequences come from a woman between 18 and 30 years old with Graves' hyperthyroidism.

This clonotype was detected ten times or more. The chain combines TRBV7-9 with TRBJ2-7; D is undetermined. V was cut by 1 base and J by 3 bases, with 10 bases left in between. Germline V lookup: CDR1 SEHNR, CDR2 FQNEAQ (reference sequence). The CDR3 consists of 14 residues. The CDR3 coding sequence is TGTGCCAGCAGCTTAGTCTCTACGGGCTACGAGCAGTACTTC. This translates into CASSLVSTGYEQYF. Variable domain in full (rest from reference TRBV7-9 and TRBJ2-7): DTGVSQNPRHKITKRGQNVTFRCDPISEHNRLYWYRQTLGQGPEFLTYFQNEAQLEKSRLLSDRFSAERPKGSFSTLEIQRTEQGDSAMYLCASSLVSTGYEQYFGPGTRLTVT.

This clonotype was detected ten times or more. This chain joins TRBV28 and TRBJ1-5, with 12 bases lining up with TRBD1. V dropped 5 bases and J dropped 6; count of bases not matched to a gene: 14. This CDR3 is 18 amino acids long. CDR1 is MDHEN and CDR2 is SYDVKM in the germline V gene. CDR3 sequence reads: CASSAGTGGAAMGQPQHF. CDR3 bases: TGTGCCAGCAGTGCCGGGACAGGGGGCGCCGCTATGGGTCAGCCCCAGCATTTT.

This clonotype came up many times. The J gene is TRBJ2-3, the V gene TRBV20-1; TRBD2 agrees at 16 bases. Germline V gene sequence: CDR1 DFQATT, CDR2 SNEGSKA (reference sequence). The CDR3 runs to 14 residues. V was clipped by 6 bases and J by 7 bases; unmatched bases: 4. CDR3 in amino acids: CSAGLAGGQNTQYF. CDR3 sequence (DNA): TGCAGTGCGGGACTAGCGGGGGGGCAAAATACGCAGTATTTT.

This clonotype showed up just once. This sequence may be a read error, since a much larger clone differs from it by one base. The gene calls are TRBV6-2 or TRBV6-3 and TRBJ2-5, with 9 bases matching TRBD1. This CDR3 has 15 residues. Germline values: CDR1 MNHEY, CDR2 SVGEGT. Trimming removed 6 bases from V and 5 bases from J; junction bases left unmatched: 10. CDR3 bases: TGTGCCAGCAGGCCTCGGACAGGGGTACACGAGACCCAGTACTTC. As protein: CASRPRTGVHETQYF.

J is TRBJ2-7 and V is TRBV6-2 or TRBV6-3; a possible D gene is TRBD2 (8 bases). This CDR3 spans 18 amino acids. V lost 2 bases, J lost 5 bases, and 25 bases lay in between. Germline-derived CDR1 and CDR2 are MNHEY and SVGEGT. The DNA for the CDR3 is TGTGCCAGCAGTTACCAGGGACAGATAGCGGGGACATCTAACGAGCAGTACTTC. Encoded protein: CASSYQGQIAGTSNEQYF.

The chain recombines TRBV6-2 or TRBV6-3 with TRBJ1-6; D gene uncertain. Trimming pared 4 bases from V and 0 bases from J, leaving 13 bases between. CDR1 and CDR2 (germline): MNHEY, SVGEGT. The CDR3 has 17 residues. CDR3 residues: CASSFERDSSYNSPLHF. Written as DNA, the CDR3 is TGTGCCAGCAGTTTTGAACGGGATAGCTCCTATAATTCACCCCTCCACTTT.

The chain carries TRBV20-1 and TRBJ2-5, with a possible D match to TRBD2 (6 bases). CDR3 length: 12 amino acids. The germline CDR1 and CDR2 sequences are DFQATT and SNEGSKA (reference sequence). With 3 bases removed from V and 5 bases from J, the gap between germline ends came to 10 bases. CDR3 bases: TGCAGTGCTAGCGGGACTGCGGAGACCCAGTACTTC. Amino acid sequence: CSASGTAETQYF.

CDR3 loop: CASSSPTGRDIQYF. The CDR3 DNA sequence: TGTGCCAGCAGCTCACCGACAGGGAGGGACATTCAGTACTTC. The chain is built from TRBV7-9 and TRBJ2-4, with D possibly being TRBD1 or TRBD2 (7 bases each). The V end was cut by 4 bases, the J end by 8 bases, with 15 bases between. The germline V gene has CDR1 SEHNR and CDR2 FQNEAQ (reference sequence). This CDR3 region has 14 residues.

This clonotype has a handful of counts. The chain employs TRBV9 and TRBJ1-3, with 10 nucleotides matching TRBD1. V trimming: 3 bases; J trimming: 4 bases; junction bases outside the gene matches: 13. Per the germline V gene, CDR1 is SGDLS and CDR2 is YYNGEE. This CDR3 comprises 18 residues. The chain's CDR3 is CASSALGQGQFSGNTIYF. The CDR3 DNA reads as TGTGCCAGCAGCGCTTTGGGACAGGGGCAGTTTTCGGGAAACACCATATATTTT.

This clonotype has at least ten counts. The V call is TRBV20-1, the J call TRBJ2-7; TRBD2 aligns across 12 bases. Germline CDR1 is DFQATT and CDR2 is SNEGSKA (reference sequence). With V trimmed by 7 bases and J by 4 bases, 11 bases remained unmatched. CDR3 length equals 15 residues. The DNA for the CDR3 is TGCAGTGTTCCGGGACTAGCGGGTTTCGGGTACGAGCAGTACTTC. Translating it yields CSVPGLAGFGYEQYF.

This clonotype occurred many times. This chain links TRBV5-6 with TRBJ2-5, with D uncertain. CDR3 length: 16 amino acids. From germline, CDR1 is SGHDT and CDR2 YYEEEE. The germline V and J ends were trimmed by 5 bases and 5 bases, with 22 bases remaining between them. CDR3 sequence reads: CASRPTDERLRETQYF. In DNA form, the CDR3 reads TGTGCCAGCAGGCCCACGGATGAACGCTTGAGGGAGACCCAGTACTTC.

With regard to this clonotype: One end of the junction fails to match germline, which may point to a read error. V gene TRBV12-3 or TRBV12-4 combines with J gene TRBJ1-4; D might be TRBD1 (5 bases). The CDR3 length is 13 residues. CDR3 amino acids: CASSSRGNERLFF. The CDR3, as DNA: TGTGCCAGCAGCTCGAGGGGCAATGAAAGACTGTTTTTT.